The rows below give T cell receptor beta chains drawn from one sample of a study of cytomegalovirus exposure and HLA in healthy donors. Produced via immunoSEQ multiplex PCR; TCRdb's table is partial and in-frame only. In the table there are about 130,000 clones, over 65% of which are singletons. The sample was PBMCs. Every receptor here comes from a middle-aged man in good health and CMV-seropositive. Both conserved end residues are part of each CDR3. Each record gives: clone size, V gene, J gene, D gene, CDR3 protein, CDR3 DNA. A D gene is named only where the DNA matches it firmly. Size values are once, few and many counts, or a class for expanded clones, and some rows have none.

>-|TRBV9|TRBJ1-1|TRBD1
CASSGGQGATEAFF
TGTGCCAGCAGCGGAGGACAGGGGGCGACTGAAGCTTTCTTT
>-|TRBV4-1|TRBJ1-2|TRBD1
CASSRLDRGDYGYTF
TGCGCCAGCAGCCGACTCGACAGGGGGGACTATGGCTACACCTTC
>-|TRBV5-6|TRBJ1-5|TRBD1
CASSYGQGGQPQHF
TGTGCCAGCAGCTACGGACAGGGGGGGCAGCCCCAGCATTTT
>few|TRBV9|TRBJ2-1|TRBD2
CASSVEGTSWSSYNEQFF
TGTGCCAGCAGCGTAGAGGGGACTAGCTGGAGCTCCTACAATGAGCAGTTCTTC
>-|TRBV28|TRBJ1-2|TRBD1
CASRATGGSYGYTF
TGTGCCAGCAGAGCGACAGGGGGTTCTTATGGCTACACCTTC
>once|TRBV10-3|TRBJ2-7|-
CAISDPKEIVQYF
TGTGCCATCAGTGACCCCAAGGAGATTGTGCAGTACTTC
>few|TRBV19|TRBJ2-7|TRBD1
CASSPGFGQGFYEQYF
TGTGCCAGTAGTCCTGGTTTTGGACAGGGCTTCTACGAGCAGTACTTC
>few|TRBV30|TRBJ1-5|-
CAWKGVRVARRNQPQHF
TGTGCCTGGAAGGGTGTCAGGGTTGCGCGTCGGAATCAGCCCCAGCATTTT
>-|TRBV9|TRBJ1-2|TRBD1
CASSGNRGVDGYTF
TGTGCCAGCAGCGGAAACAGGGGAGTGGATGGCTACACCTTC
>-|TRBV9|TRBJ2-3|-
CASSVDGLTADTQYF
TGTGCCAGCAGCGTAGATGGACTTACGGCAGATACGCAGTATTTT
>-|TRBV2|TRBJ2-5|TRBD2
CASTGTSGGAETQYF
TGTGCCAGCACCGGGACTAGCGGGGGGGCAGAGACCCAGTACTTC
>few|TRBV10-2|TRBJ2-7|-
CASSELRAYEQYF
TGCGCCAGCAGTGAGTTGCGGGCCTACGAGCAGTACTTC
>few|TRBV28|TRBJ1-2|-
CASLTGTFDGYTF
TGTGCCAGCTTGACCGGGACATTTGATGGCTACACCTTC
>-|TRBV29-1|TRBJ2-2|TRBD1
CSVWDRENPQNTGELFF
TGCAGCGTTTGGGACAGGGAAAACCCTCAAAACACCGGGGAGCTGTTTTTT
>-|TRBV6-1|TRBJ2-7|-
CASSFGQNEQYF
TGTGCCAGCAGTTTCGGACAGAACGAGCAGTACTTC
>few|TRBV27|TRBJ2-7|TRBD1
CASKWQGEDDEQYF
TGTGCCAGCAAGTGGCAGGGGGAAGACGACGAGCAGTACTTC
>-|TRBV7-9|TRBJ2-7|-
CASSLRGGDSYEQYF
TGTGCCAGCAGCTTAAGGGGGGGGGACTCCTACGAGCAGTACTTC
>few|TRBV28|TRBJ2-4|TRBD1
CASSWPTGGYGRNIQYF
TGTGCCAGCAGTTGGCCGACAGGGGGTTATGGGAGAAACATTCAGTACTTC
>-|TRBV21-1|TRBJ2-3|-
CASTFSGGPLGTDTQYF
TGTGCCAGCACTTTTAGCGGGGGGCCTCTCGGCACAGATACGCAGTATTTT
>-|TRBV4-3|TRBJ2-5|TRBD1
CASSGGQGQETQYF
TGCGCCAGCAGCGGGGGACAGGGCCAAGAGACCCAGTACTTC
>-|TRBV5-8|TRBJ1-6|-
CASSLNPEAPLHF
TGTGCCAGCAGCTTGAACCCCGAGGCACCCCTCCACTTT
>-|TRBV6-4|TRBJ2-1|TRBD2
CASSAAGGEQFF
TGTGCCAGCAGTGCTGCGGGAGGTGAGCAGTTCTTC